The entry that follows covers one T cell receptor beta chain sequence. Its antigen is unidentified. Template material for amplifying TCR beta CDR3 regions consisted of RNA transcripts. Primed by the HTBI set, a first-round RT-PCR was run on the TCR CDR3. TCRdb passed the multiplex PCR reads through MiXCR, listing each CDR3 protein once. Among around 600,000 distinct CDR3 sequences listed, nearly 45% were seen once. The V and J ends lost 8 bases and 8 bases respectively, with 19 bases between them. The CDR3 is made up of 15 amino acids. CDR1 is SNHLY and CDR2 is FYNNEI in the germline V gene. The sample is drawn from a study of T cells in Graves' hyperthyroidism and ophthalmopathy. Notes on the study in general: Ophthalmopathy onset followed model prediction by a median around 6.9 months.

Exclusion of a patient resulted from uncontrolled infection, other autoimmune disease, pregnancy or lactation. The diagnoses drew upon clinical symptoms, serum thyroxine and TRAb, thyroid ultrasound and orbital computed tomography. This rearrangement joins TRBV2 to TRBJ1-6; D uncertain. The sample was peripheral blood or thyroid tissue (not recorded which). This sequence originates from an adult man with Graves' disease, either hyperthyroidism or ophthalmopathy (not recorded which). The CDR3 sequence is CASAEWRKADSPLHF. The CDR3 DNA reads TGTGCCAGCGCAGAATGGCGGAAGGCCGATTCACCCCTCCACTTT.